A single sample gave rise to the 10 T cell receptor beta chains below, sequenced in a study of prognosis after radiotherapy for stage I lung cancer. TCR beta CDR3 was amplified from genomic DNA by two-round multiplex PCR. First-round PCR, the initial amplification, used primers specific to each TRBV and TRBJ gene. From the multiplex PCR reads, TCRdb called clonotypes with MiXCR, one entry per CDR3 protein. The sample records 20,000 to 25,000 distinct CDR3 sequences, roughly two fifths being singletons. Source: PBMCs, taken before or after stereotactic body radiation therapy (not recorded which). These TCRs come from a donor aged 50 or older with non-small cell lung cancer.

This clonotype showed up many times. The V gene is TRBV12-3 or TRBV12-4, the J gene TRBJ1-1; D is unclear. Trimming removed 4 bases at V and 5 bases at J, with 11 bases between. The CDR3 sequence is 13 residues long. The CDR3 nucleotides are TGTGCCAGCAGTTCAGGTCCGGGGACTGAAGCTTTCTTT. The encoded protein is CASSSGPGTEAFF.

This clonotype turned up a few times. V is TRBV6-1 and J is TRBJ1-1, with TRBD1 as a possible D gene (5 bases). From germline, CDR1 is MNHNS and CDR2 SASEGT. The CDR3 spans 12 residues. Trimming pared 8 bases from V and 2 bases from J, leaving 9 bases between. CDR3 loop: CASPGGNTEAFF. Here the CDR3 DNA reads TGTGCCAGCCCCGGGGGAAACACTGAAGCTTTCTTT.

This clonotype was seen at least ten times. The chain couples TRBV7-9 to TRBJ2-5; possibly TRBD1 for D (6 bases). V lost 8 bases, J lost 0 bases, and 13 bases lay in between. Germline CDR1 and CDR2: SEHNR and FQNEAQ (reference sequence). The CDR3 covers 14 residues. The CDR3 sequence: CASLGDKYQETQYF. CDR3 nucleotide sequence: TGTGCCAGCCTAGGGGACAAGTACCAAGAGACCCAGTACTTC.

This clonotype was seen at least ten times. The V and J genes are TRBV10-3 and TRBJ1-4; 8 bases are shared with TRBD1. CDR3 length equals 15 residues. Losses at the gene ends were 4 bases for V and 7 bases for J; bases not matched to a gene: 8. The germline CDR1 and CDR2 sequences are ENHRY and SYGVKD. The CDR3 loop is CAISGGTGTGEKLFF. The CDR3 coding sequence is TGTGCCATCAGTGGAGGCACAGGGACAGGTGAAAAACTGTTTTTT.

This rearrangement joins TRBV5-1 to TRBJ2-5; D unclear. The germline V gene has CDR1 SGHRS and CDR2 YFSETQ. Trimming removed 2 bases from V and 1 base from J, with 9 bases in between. The CDR3 runs 14 residues. CDR3 sequence: CASSLLGSQETQYF. CDR3 DNA: TGCGCCAGCAGCTTATTGGGGTCCCAAGAGACCCAGTACTTC.

A note on this clonotype: Since no conserved phenylalanine or tryptophan closes the CDR3, a read error is the likely cause. V and J are TRBV11-3 and TRBJ2-3; 11 bases align to TRBD2. Per the germline V gene, CDR1 is SGHNT and CDR2 is YENEEA. The V gene end was trimmed by 4 bases and the J gene end by 5 bases; junction bases not matched to a gene: 5. The CDR3 loop spans 15 amino acids. The DNA for the CDR3 is TGTGCCAGCAGCTCACCAGGACTAGCGGGAGATACGCAGTATTCT. Translating gives CASSSPGLAGDTQYS.

As concerns this clonotype: The junction and the germline gene differ at one end; a read error may be behind it. The V call is TRBV11-3, the J call TRBJ2-3, with D maybe TRBD2 (5 bases). Germline CDR1 reads SGHNT; CDR2 reads YENEEA. This CDR3 has 13 amino acids. CDR3 in DNA: TGTGCCATCAGCTTAGATAGCGCAGATACGCAGTATTTT. Translated, it gives CAISLDSADTQYF.

The sample holds a few counts of this clonotype. The chain joins TRBV24-1 to TRBJ2-7; 7 bases are a match to TRBD2. V lost 5 bases and J lost 0; bases outside the gene matches: 0. Germline loops: CDR1 KGHDR, CDR2 SFDVKD. The length of the CDR3 is 13 residues. In nucleotides, the CDR3 is TGTGCCACCAGTGGGACTAGCTCCTACGAGCAGTACTTC. Its translation: CATSGTSSYEQYF.

In this sample, this clonotype turned up many times. Mismatch with germline at one junction end may stem from a read error. This chain uses TRBV6-1 with TRBJ2-5; 8 nucleotides match TRBD2. This CDR3 has 13 amino acids. Germline loops: CDR1 MNHNS, CDR2 SASEGT. The CDR3 nucleotides read TGTGCCAGCAGGGAAGCGGGAGTCGAGACCCAGTACTTC. Its protein is CASREAGVETQYF.

This chain links TRBV20-1 with TRBJ1-2, with no clear D. V was clipped by 6 bases and J by 0 bases, with 11 bases between them. The V gene's germline CDR1 is DFQATT and CDR2 SNEGSKA (reference sequence). The CDR3 has 13 residues. The CDR3 DNA is TGCAGTGCCGCTTATGGGGCTAACTATGGCTACACCTTC. This encodes CSAAYGANYGYTF.